Shown below are 30 T cell receptor beta chains from a single sample sequenced in a study of T-cell reconstitution after alpha-beta-depleted transplantation in children. A library of TCRbeta sequences, prepared with unique molecular identifiers, was generated. TCRdb called the PCR reads again in MiXCR, with one record for every CDR3 protein. The repertoire has hundreds of thousands of distinct CDR3 sequences, under 15% of them found once; the top ten carry 0.79%. Sequencing was performed on PBMCs, taken before TCRalphabeta/CD19-depleted stem cell transplant. The receptor set was obtained from a girl aged 2-10 years with congenital amegakaryocytic thrombocytopenia, due to receive a stem cell transplant.

The chain is built from TRBV7-6 and TRBJ2-2, with a possible D match to TRBD1 (6 bases). V lost 0 bases to trimming and J lost 6 bases, with 8 bases between them. The CDR3 spans 14 residues. Germline CDR1 and CDR2: SGHVS and FNYEAQ. The DNA for the CDR3 is TGTGCCAGCAGCTTAGCTAAGGGGGCCGGGGAGCTGTTTTTT. This gives the protein CASSLAKGAGELFF.

The rearrangement uses TRBV29-1 and TRBJ2-3; possibly TRBD2 for D (5 bases). Looked up from germline, CDR1 is SQVTM and CDR2 is ANQGSEA. V lost 8 bases, J lost 2 bases, and 14 bases lay in between. The CDR3 is 13 amino acids. CDR3 protein: CSSAGTNTDTQYF. DNA of the CDR3: TGCAGCTCTGCGGGCACAAACACAGATACGCAGTATTTT.

This clonotype occurred a few times. The CDR3 DNA is TGTGCCATCAGTGAGCTTACGGCTTGGGACGGGAGGGCCAATGAGCAGTTCTTC. As protein: CAISELTAWDGRANEQFF. The rearrangement links TRBV10-3 to TRBJ2-1; TRBD2 matches 8 bases. The CDR3 is made up of 18 amino acids. The germline V gene encodes CDR1 ENHRY and CDR2 SYGVKD. Germline trimming cut 2 bases from V and 6 bases from J; bases unmatched to any gene: 15.

This chain connects TRBV5-6 to TRBJ2-1, with D perhaps given as TRBD1 or TRBD2 (5 bases each). The length of the CDR3 is 18 residues. Germline CDR1 reads SGHDT; CDR2 reads YYEEEE. V was pared by 7 bases and J by 0 bases, with 23 bases between. CDR3 DNA: TGTGCCAGCGGTTCGAGGGGTCAGACGGTGAGCTCCTACAATGAGCAGTTCTTC. As protein: CASGSRGQTVSSYNEQFF.

The V gene is TRBV5-1, the J gene TRBJ2-1; 14 bases are shared with TRBD2. V lost 4 bases to trimming and J lost 7 bases; unmatched junction nucleotides: 7. This CDR3 contains 16 residues. The germline CDR1 and CDR2 sequences are SGHRS and YFSETQ. For the CDR3, the DNA is TGCGCCAGCAGCCCAGCGGGACTAGCGGGAGTAAATGAGCAGTTCTTC. It specifies CASSPAGLAGVNEQFF.

This clonotype was counted at least ten times. Relative to the germline gene, one junction end is altered; a read error may explain this. V gene TRBV5-1 combines with J gene TRBJ2-7; D is uncertain. Germline CDR1 is SGHRS and CDR2 is YFSETQ. The CDR3 runs 12 residues. DNA for the CDR3: TGTGCCAGCAGCCTTAGTACGTACGAGCAGTACTTC. It yields the protein CASSLSTYEQYF.

CDR3 sequence: CATTFDGLGYEQYF. CDR3 nucleotide sequence: TGTGCCACGACCTTTGACGGACTAGGTTACGAGCAGTACTTC. This chain connects TRBV12-3 or TRBV12-4 to TRBJ2-7; TRBD2 aligns across 7 bases. The CDR3 covers 14 residues. J lost 4 bases, V lost 10 bases, and 13 bases had no gene match.

The J gene is TRBJ1-1, the V gene TRBV27; D is perhaps TRBD1 (5 bases). The CDR3 spans 14 residues. CDR1 is MNHEY and CDR2 is SMNVEV in the germline V gene (reference sequence). V lost 2 bases to trimming and J lost 8 bases, with 15 bases between them. This chain's CDR3 is CASSLGPRGREAFF. CDR3 sequence (DNA): TGTGCCAGCAGTTTAGGCCCGCGGGGCAGGGAAGCTTTCTTT.

In this sample, this clonotype turned up many times. V is TRBV25-1 and J is TRBJ1-2; D uncertain. V lost 0 bases and J lost 2, with 7 bases in between. Germline V gene data show CDR1 as MGHDK and CDR2 as SYGVNS. The CDR3 has 14 amino acids. The CDR3 nucleotides are TGTGCCAGCAGTGAATATATGGGAAACTATGGCTACACCTTC. Its protein is CASSEYMGNYGYTF.

The V and J genes are TRBV10-3 and TRBJ2-4; D is unresolved. Between the trimmed V and J ends, which lost 6 bases and 12 bases, there was a span of 18 bases. Germline values: CDR1 ENHRY, CDR2 SYGVKD. CDR3 length: 13 residues. The CDR3 nucleotides read TGTGCCATCAGGGGGTCCATCGAGGTGGCTCAGTACTTC. Protein sequence: CAIRGSIEVAQYF.

The sample holds many counts of this clonotype. The rearrangement uses TRBV20-1 and TRBJ1-1; D is perhaps TRBD1 (6 bases). V shed 1 base and J shed 5 bases, with 11 bases lying between them. Looked up from germline, CDR1 is DFQATT and CDR2 is SNEGSKA (reference sequence). This CDR3 is built from 13 residues. The DNA of the CDR3 is TGCAGTGCTAGAGGCAGGGGAAGAACTGAAGCTTTCTTT. Its protein product is CSARGRGRTEAFF.

At least ten counts were recorded for this clonotype. The gene calls are TRBV7-8 and TRBJ2-2; D gene uncertain. The V and J ends lost 1 base and 0 bases respectively, with 9 bases between them. Germline V gene sequence: CDR1 SGHVS, CDR2 FQNEAQ. The CDR3 is 16 amino acids. The CDR3 region is CASSLGRLTNTGELFF. CDR3 DNA sequence: TGTGCCAGCAGCTTAGGAAGGTTAACGAACACCGGGGAGCTGTTTTTT.

The chain employs TRBV20-1 and TRBJ2-4; 7 nucleotides line up with TRBD2. The CDR3 has 15 amino acids. V lost 3 bases and J lost 1; bases outside the gene matches: 6. Germline CDR1 is DFQATT and CDR2 is SNEGSKA (reference sequence). As DNA, the CDR3 is TGCAGTGCTAGCCCTCAGCGGGATGCCAAAAACATTCAGTACTTC. Amino acid sequence: CSASPQRDAKNIQYF.

As to this clonotype: A much larger clone lies one base from this, so it may be a read error. The rearrangement links TRBV4-1 to TRBJ2-1, with TRBD2 identical over 7 bases. The CDR3 is 16 amino acids. From germline, CDR1 is MGHRA and CDR2 YSYEKL. This CDR3 is CASSQDTAGFYNEQLF. CDR3 in DNA: TGCGCCAGCAGCCAAGATACAGCGGGGTTCTACAATGAGCAGCTCTTC.

In its sample, this clonotype was seen many times. The gene calls are TRBV6-4 and TRBJ1-2; 9 nucleotides line up with TRBD1. Germline V gives CDR1 MRHNA, CDR2 SNTAGT. Losses at the gene ends were 4 bases for V and 3 bases for J; bases not matched to a gene: 6. CDR3 length equals 15 residues. The CDR3 DNA is TGTGCCAGCAGTGCCTCACAGGGGGCGGACTATGGCTACACCTTC. It is translated as CASSASQGADYGYTF.

This clonotype came up many times. The chain carries TRBV5-1 and TRBJ2-3; D is tentatively TRBD1 or TRBD2 (6 bases each). CDR1 is SGHRS, CDR2 YFSETQ, per germline. Trimming shortened V by 4 bases and J by 2 bases, and 17 bases separated the two germline ends. CDR3 length equals 16 residues. The CDR3, as DNA: TGCGCCAGCAGCCAGTACGGGGGCAGCCCCACAGATACGCAGTATTTT. Translated: CASSQYGGSPTDTQYF.

This clonotype was detected ten times or more. The genes are TRBV6-4 and TRBJ2-1; 9 nucleotides agree with TRBD1. There are 16 residues in the CDR3. V shed 3 bases and J 8 bases; nucleotides not matched to a gene: 11. Germline V lookup: CDR1 MRHNA, CDR2 SNTAGT. DNA of the CDR3: TGTGCCAGCAGTGAATGGGGACAGGGTGAAGTAGATGAGCAGTTCTTC. Residues: CASSEWGQGEVDEQFF.

The chain joins TRBV2 to TRBJ2-5, with TRBD2 matching over 13 bases. V was clipped by 11 bases and J by 2 bases; unmatched bases: 17. The CDR3 loop spans 18 amino acids. Germline V lookup: CDR1 SNHLY, CDR2 FYNNEI. CDR3 sequence reads: CAFSWTSGSLGYQETQYF. As DNA, the CDR3 is TGTGCCTTCTCCTGGACTAGCGGGAGTTTGGGATATCAAGAGACCCAGTACTTC.

The V call is TRBV7-9, the J call TRBJ2-7; TRBD1 aligns across 10 bases. Trimming cost V 1 base and J 7 bases; bases outside gene matches: 7. This CDR3 is built from 15 residues. Germline loops: CDR1 SEHNR, CDR2 FQNEAQ (reference sequence). CDR3 amino acids: CASSLVGGQGVEQYF. Written as DNA, the CDR3 is TGTGCCAGCAGCTTAGTAGGCGGACAGGGGGTTGAGCAGTACTTC.

There are a few counts of this clonotype. The chain couples TRBV20-1 to TRBJ2-1; 8 nucleotides agree with TRBD2. CDR1 is DFQATT and CDR2 is SNEGSKA in the germline V gene (reference sequence). With 6 bases clipped from V and 2 bases from J, the junction kept 12 bases outside the gene matches. The length of the CDR3 is 16 residues. DNA of the CDR3: TGCAGTGCCCTGACGGGCAGCGGGGGCCCCTACAATGAGCAGTTCTTC. Amino acid sequence: CSALTGSGGPYNEQFF.

As to this clonotype: A much larger clone differs by one base, so this may be a read error. This rearrangement joins TRBV20-1 to TRBJ2-1, with D perhaps matching TRBD2 (6 bases). Germline loops: CDR1 DFQATT, CDR2 SNEGSKA (reference sequence). The CDR3 sequence is 17 residues long. DNA of the CDR3: TGCTGTGCTATAGGGAGGAAGGCAGGGTGGTTGGGCAATGAGCAGTTCTTC. Translation: CCAIGRKAGWLGNEQFF.

This clonotype appeared many times. The V gene is TRBV12-3 or TRBV12-4, the J gene TRBJ2-1; D perhaps matches TRBD1 (6 bases). The V gene lost 7 bases and the J gene lost 4 bases, with 17 bases spanning the gap. The CDR3 covers 15 residues. CDR3 bases: TGTGCCAGCACCGCTAAGGACAGATTTTACAATGAGCAGTTCTTC. It translates to CASTAKDRFYNEQFF.

V and J are TRBV18 and TRBJ2-3, with 7 bases fitting TRBD1. CDR3 length: 15 residues. CDR1 KGHSH and CDR2 LQKENI come from the germline V gene. Trimming at V came to 2 bases and at J to 2 bases, leaving 4 bases not matched to a gene. CDR3 sequence: CASSPTGEATDTQYF. The DNA of the CDR3 is TGTGCCAGCTCACCAACAGGGGAAGCCACAGATACGCAGTATTTT.

Only a few counts were recorded for this clonotype. The CDR3: CASSQDLGTSSSLAYNEQFF. The CDR3 nucleotides read TGTGCCAGCAGCCAAGACCTCGGGACTAGTTCATCCCTCGCCTACAATGAGCAGTTCTTC. The chain combines TRBV14 with TRBJ2-1, with 8 positions matching TRBD2. V lost 0 bases, J lost 2 bases, and 15 bases stayed unmatched. The germline V gene encodes CDR1 SGHDN and CDR2 FVKESK. The CDR3 length is 20 residues.

This chain joins TRBV5-1 and TRBJ2-5; D is perhaps TRBD1 (6 bases). V lost 1 base and J 4 bases, leaving 11 bases between the germline ends. The CDR3 sequence is 14 residues long. CDR1 SGHRS and CDR2 YFSETQ come from the germline V gene. CDR3 bases: TGCGCCAGCAGCTTGAAACAGGGCGGAGAGACCCAGTACTTC. Translating gives CASSLKQGGETQYF.

This clonotype was seen only a few times. The chain employs TRBV7-6 and TRBJ2-1; TRBD2 agrees at 7 bases. CDR1 SGHVS and CDR2 FNYEAQ come from the germline V gene. J was trimmed by 6 bases and V by 1 base; bases with no gene match: 6. The CDR3 has 15 residues. The CDR3 region has the DNA TGTGCCAGCAGCTTAGTCGGGGAGGGCCTCAATGAGCAGTTCTTC. Translation: CASSLVGEGLNEQFF. The variable domain in full, with the rest retrieved from reference TRBV7-6 and TRBJ2-1, is GAGVSQSPRYKVTKRGQDVALRCDPISGHVSLYWYRQALGQGPEFLTYFNYEAQQDKSGLPNDRFSAERPEGSISTLTIQRTEQRDSAMYRCASSLVGEGLNEQFFGPGTRLTVL.

The chain joins TRBV20-1 to TRBJ2-7; D possibly corresponds to TRBD2 (6 bases). Germline V gives CDR1 DFQATT, CDR2 SNEGSKA (reference sequence). The V end was cut by 1 base, the J end by 3 bases, with 16 bases between. The CDR3 runs to 15 residues. CDR3 coding DNA: TGCAGTGCTAGAGTACGATGGGGGAGGATCTACGAGCAGTACTTC. This translates into CSARVRWGRIYEQYF.

This clonotype was observed a handful of times. The chain couples TRBV28 to TRBJ2-5; 11 bases match TRBD2. The CDR3 extends over 16 amino acids. Germline loops: CDR1 MDHEN, CDR2 SYDVKM. The V and J ends lost 6 bases and 2 bases, in that order; junction bases with no gene match: 8. CDR3 region: CASRLEGLAAQETQYF. The DNA for the CDR3 is TGTGCCAGCAGACTGGAGGGACTAGCGGCACAAGAGACCCAGTACTTC.

This clonotype showed up many times. The chain links TRBV20-1 to TRBJ2-1, with D perhaps TRBD1 (6 bases). The germline gives CDR1 DFQATT, CDR2 SNEGSKA (reference sequence). The CDR3 covers 14 residues. V shed 6 bases and J shed 4 bases, with 16 bases lying between them. CDR3 loop: CSAGAFGLYNEQFF. CDR3 DNA sequence: TGCAGTGCGGGGGCCTTTGGTCTTTACAATGAGCAGTTCTTC.

This clonotype was observed at least ten times. This chain connects TRBV20-1 to TRBJ1-6; D unclear. The length of the CDR3 is 14 residues. V was clipped by 5 bases and J by 0 bases, with 8 bases between them. Germline CDR1 and CDR2: DFQATT and SNEGSKA (reference sequence). The CDR3 region is CSAVRNSYNSPLHF. The CDR3 nucleotides are TGCAGTGCTGTAAGGAACTCCTATAATTCACCCCTCCACTTT.